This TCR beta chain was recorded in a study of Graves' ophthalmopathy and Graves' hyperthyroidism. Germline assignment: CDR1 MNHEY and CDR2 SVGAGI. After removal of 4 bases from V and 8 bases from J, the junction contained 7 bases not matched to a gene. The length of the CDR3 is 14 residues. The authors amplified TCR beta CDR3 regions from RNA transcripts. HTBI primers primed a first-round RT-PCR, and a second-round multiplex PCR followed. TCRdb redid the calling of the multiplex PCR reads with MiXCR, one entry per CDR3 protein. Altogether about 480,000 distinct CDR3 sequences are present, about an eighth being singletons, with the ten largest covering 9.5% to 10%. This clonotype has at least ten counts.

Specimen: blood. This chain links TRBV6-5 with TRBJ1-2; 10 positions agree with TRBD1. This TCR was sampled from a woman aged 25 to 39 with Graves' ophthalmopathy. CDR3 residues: CASSSGTGVTGYTF. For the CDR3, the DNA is TGTGCCAGCAGTTCCGGGACAGGGGTAACGGGCTACACCTTC.